A selection of T cell receptor beta chains follows, all from one sample in a study of cytomegalovirus exposure and HLA in healthy donors. The protocol was immunoSEQ multiplex PCR, while the TCRdb copy is restricted to in-frame clones and leaves out a portion. Of more than 300,000 clones detected, about nine tenths appear once; the ten largest clones hold 0.7% to 0.85%. Material for sequencing was PBMCs. These receptor sequences come from a woman aged 18-30 years in good health and CMV-seronegative. Each CDR3 is given with its conserved first and last residue. D genes are given only for firm matches.

j_gene	v_gene	d_gene	CDR3aa
TRBJ2-5	TRBV4-2	TRBD1	CASSQDQGEPRAQYF
TRBJ2-1	TRBV30	NA	CAWDRRAGHEQFF
TRBJ2-2	TRBV29-1	NA	CSAEPIRGKTGELFF
TRBJ2-7	TRBV19	NA	CASTRGGSSYEQYF
TRBJ2-2	TRBV6-1	NA	CASSQLPNTGELFF
TRBJ2-7	TRBV7-8	TRBD2	CASSLGGLAGLYEQYF
TRBJ1-2	TRBV9	TRBD1	CASSPFGTELANYGYTF
TRBJ2-5	TRBV30	TRBD1	CAWSVGQGARETQYF
TRBJ2-7	TRBV7-2	NA	CASSVYYEQYF
TRBJ2-4	TRBV19	NA	CASSRVAGSKNIQYF
TRBJ2-5	TRBV10-3	TRBD2	CATGAGGREETQYF
TRBJ2-5	TRBV6-6	NA	CASMVAEDSGETQYF
TRBJ1-3	TRBV5-1	TRBD1	CASRTQGRLDTIYF
TRBJ2-1	TRBV18	NA	CASSPPLDSSYNEQFF
TRBJ2-3	TRBV14	TRBD1	CASSQERTGQGRTDTQYF
TRBJ2-1	TRBV5-1	NA	CASTLGGRGNEQFF
TRBJ1-1	TRBV7-2	NA	CASSTRQGWDTEAFF
TRBJ2-1	TRBV25-1	NA	CASRTNEGGEQFF
TRBJ2-7	TRBV29-1	NA	CSVDSGSEQYF
TRBJ1-2	TRBV15	NA	CATSSPVNYGYTF
TRBJ2-1	TRBV7-3	NA	CASSRPGFNEQFF
TRBJ2-3	TRBV30	NA	CAWSVRGGLTDTQYF
TRBJ2-1	TRBV6-5	TRBD1	CASTYAGQGTNEQFF
TRBJ2-1	TRBV29-1	TRBD2	CSVITSGLAAFFSYNEQFF
TRBJ2-5	TRBV6-1	TRBD2	CASRISGGETQYF
TRBJ2-7	TRBV10-3	TRBD1	CAISAGQGGYSVQYF
TRBJ2-6	TRBV4-1	NA	CASSQGIGNSGANVLTF
TRBJ1-1	TRBV27	TRBD1	CASSKTGGGEAFF
TRBJ2-7	TRBV7-8	TRBD1	CASSLQGYEQYF
TRBJ2-7	TRBV18	TRBD2	CASSPGLAGVYEQYF
TRBJ2-2	TRBV7-9	NA	CASSQTATGELFF
TRBJ1-1	TRBV27	NA	CASREGETNTEAFF
TRBJ2-1	TRBV4-1	TRBD2	CASSQGNGGTWNEQFF
TRBJ2-7	TRBV28	TRBD1	CASSFPGQGGYEQYF
TRBJ2-2	TRBV30	NA	CAWSVRGGELFF
TRBJ1-5	TRBV6-1	NA	CASSGTRYSNQPQHF
TRBJ2-1	TRBV13	NA	CASSSKNLAKNEQFF
TRBJ1-2	TRBV6-5	NA	CASRDTSRMGYTF
TRBJ2-1	TRBV18	TRBD2	CASSPTSGSYNEQFF
TRBJ2-3	TRBV5-4	TRBD2	CASSLTGREGPTADTQYF
TRBJ2-3	TRBV5-1	TRBD2	CASSLGASGRLGTQYF
TRBJ2-1	TRBV7-8	NA	CASSLGEEQFF
TRBJ2-1	TRBV19	NA	CASSYGSSVPYNEQFF
TRBJ2-7	TRBV5-1	TRBD2	CASSFSGGPDEQYF
TRBJ1-3	TRBV9	NA	CASSVELSPSGNTIYF
TRBJ1-1	TRBV28	NA	CASSLTGHPVNIEAFF
TRBJ2-2	TRBV6-1	NA	CASSWAGPITGELFF
TRBJ1-3	TRBV6-1	NA	CASVAGAEGNTIYF
TRBJ1-5	TRBV7-6	TRBD1	CASSLDGTGGPPQHF
TRBJ2-7	TRBV1	NA	CTSSPTTSGRTHEQYF
TRBJ2-7	TRBV20-1	TRBD1	CSANDRDEQYF